Presented here are 9 T cell receptor beta chains from one specimen sequenced in a study of blood T cell repertoires in COVID-19 (dated by TCRdb to the early 2020s). To prepare the library, the immunoSEQ multiplex PCR assay was applied. Sourced from immuneACCESS, this table was stored by TCRdb with only in-frame sequences that have V and J called. A share of the clones is absent; for the studies checked, an unresolved V gene accounts for under half, and the remainder has no known explanation. The sample table contains around 320,000 clones; only one count was recorded for roughly 86% of them. Less than 3.5% of the sample is in the top ten clones. Sequences were obtained from PBMCs or T cells enriched from blood (not recorded which). The receptors here all came from a woman aged 45-65 years who had been exposed to COVID-19.

The chain links TRBV6-5 to TRBJ2-6; 8 bases fit TRBD1. V trimming: 4 bases; J trimming: 2 bases; junction bases outside the gene matches: 4. The CDR3 extends over 16 amino acids. Germline V gene sequence: CDR1 MNHEY, CDR2 SVGAGI. CDR3 region: CASSSWTGTGANVLTF. In DNA, the CDR3 is TGTGCCAGCAGTTCATGGACAGGGACTGGGGCCAACGTCCTGACTTTC.

The chain has TRBV2 and TRBJ2-1; the match to TRBD2 covers 9 bases. The CDR3 loop spans 14 amino acids. V trimming: 7 bases; J trimming: 5 bases; junction bases outside the gene matches: 6. Germline V gene sequence: CDR1 SNHLY, CDR2 FYNNEI. The CDR3 sequence: CASKQRGADNEQFF. The CDR3 bases are TGTGCCAGCAAGCAGCGGGGGGCAGACAATGAGCAGTTCTTC.

This clone was counted between two and nine times. The chain employs TRBV5-1 and TRBJ2-1; D is uncertain. Germline CDR1 reads SGHRS; CDR2 reads YFSETQ. Trimming pared 0 bases from V and 4 bases from J, leaving 17 bases between. There are 17 residues in the CDR3. The DNA for the CDR3 is TGCGCCAGCAGCTTGGGGCTCAACAGTGGGCCTTACAATGAGCAGTTCTTC. This sequence encodes CASSLGLNSGPYNEQFF. Together with reference TRBV5-1 and TRBJ2-1, the CDR3 gives the full variable domain: KAGVTQTPRYLIKTRGQQVTLSCSPISGHRSVSWYQQTPGQGLQFLFEYFSETQRNKGNFPGRFSGRQFSNSRSEMNVSTLELGDSALYLCASSLGLNSGPYNEQFFGPGTRLTVL.

The chain is built from TRBV3-1 (or the pseudogene TRBV3-2) and TRBJ2-4; TRBD2 aligns across 8 bases. The CDR3 spans 17 residues. V shed 5 bases and J 4 bases; nucleotides not matched to a gene: 13. Germline V gene sequence: CDR1 LGHDT, CDR2 YNNKEL (reference sequence). CDR3 in amino acids: CASSKSGGRAGKNIQYF. The CDR3 DNA reads as TGTGCCAGCAGCAAAAGCGGGGGCCGGGCTGGGAAAAACATTCAGTACTTC.

CDR3: CAWSRDRGVSDTQYF. As DNA, the CDR3 is TGTGCCTGGAGTCGCGACAGGGGGGTGTCAGATACGCAGTATTTT. The chain uses TRBV30 and TRBJ2-3, with TRBD1 matching 9 bases. Germline CDR1 reads GTSNPN; CDR2 reads SVGIG (reference sequence). Unmatched junction bases numbered 7, after V lost 2 bases and J lost 4 bases. This CDR3 comprises 15 residues. Looking up the rest from reference TRBV30 and TRBJ2-3 gives the full variable domain: SQTIHQWPATLVQPVGSPLSLECTVEGTSNPNLYWYRQAAGRGLQLLFYSVGIGQISSEVPQNLSASRPQDRQFILSSKKLLLSDSGFYLCAWSRDRGVSDTQYFGPGTRLTVL.

This clone has just a few counts. This chain connects TRBV18 to TRBJ2-7; 11 nucleotides match TRBD1. The germline CDR1 and CDR2 sequences are KGHSH and LQKENI. Trimming cost V 5 bases and J 7 bases; bases outside gene matches: 19. This CDR3 comprises 18 residues. In nucleotides, the CDR3 is TGTGCCAGCTCAAACACGGGACAGGGGGGACCCCTCGCCGCTGAGCAGTACTTC. It codes for CASSNTGQGGPLAAEQYF.

The chain joins TRBV19 to TRBJ2-1; TRBD2 might be the D (6 bases). V shed 3 bases and J shed 12 bases, with 21 bases lying between them. Germline loops: CDR1 LNHDA, CDR2 SQIVND (reference sequence). The CDR3 is 15 residues long. The DNA for the CDR3 is TGTGCCAGTAGTATGGAGGGAATACCGTCCAAGATGCAGTTCTTC. Translating gives CASSMEGIPSKMQFF.

The chain recombines TRBV6-4 with TRBJ2-1, with 7 bases fitting TRBD2. With 2 bases clipped from V and 0 bases from J, the junction kept 19 bases outside the gene matches. Germline V gene data show CDR1 as MRHNA and CDR2 as SNTAGT. The CDR3 totals 21 residues. Here the CDR3 reads CASSDSPIRLASANSYNEQFF. CDR3 DNA: TGTGCCAGCAGTGACAGCCCCATCCGACTAGCTTCGGCAAACTCCTACAATGAGCAGTTCTTC.

The genes are TRBV5-8 and TRBJ2-3, with 9 bases aligning to TRBD1. Germline V gene data show CDR1 as SGHTS and CDR2 as YDEGEE. This CDR3 is 16 amino acids long. V was pared by 5 bases and J by 3 bases, with 10 bases of the junction left unmatched. This CDR3 is CASRPGTGKGTDTQYF. DNA of the CDR3: TGTGCCAGCAGACCCGGGACAGGGAAAGGGACAGATACGCAGTATTTT. The full variable domain, completed using reference TRBV5-8 and TRBJ2-3, is EAGVTQSPTHLIKTRGQQATLRCSPISGHTSVYWYQQALGLGLQFLLWYDEGEERNRGNFPPRFSGRQFPNYSSELNVNALELEDSALYLCASRPGTGKGTDTQYFGPGTRLTVL.